This TCR beta chain was recovered during a study of T cell changes during pregnancy in multiple sclerosis. Measured with immunoSEQ multiplex PCR; TCRdb has only the in-frame clones, and not every one. The data show 70,000 to 95,000 clones, with roughly 93% seen just once and roughly 4.5% held by the top ten. Germline CDR1 is SGHTA and CDR2 is FQGNSA. Losses at the gene ends were 6 bases for V and 0 bases for J; bases not matched to a gene: 13. The CDR3 has 17 amino acids. This chain joins TRBV7-2 and TRBJ1-1; TRBD1 agrees at 7 bases. The sequence was obtained from a female donor with multiple sclerosis, enrolled in a pregnancy study. The sample in question was peripheral blood, obtained in the first trimester of pregnancy. The CDR3 nucleotides are TGTGCCAGCAGTCCCCAAGGAGGGGGCGTTATGAACACTGAAGCTTTCTTT. The encoded protein is CASSPQGGGVMNTEAFF.